This note documents a single T cell receptor beta chain sequence. This record comes from a study of blood T cell repertoires in COVID-19. Study-level background: Specimens from acute and convalescent COVID-19 originated in the United States, Italy and Spain. The analysed material was cDNA or gDNA that came from T cells, B-cell-depleted T cells, or PBMCs.

The Seattle patients, enrolled during active infection, were followed longitudinally. Under the authors' procedure: Amplification of reference gene primers provided the estimated nucleated cell counts. TCRdb's table, derived via immunoSEQ multiplex PCR, lists solely in-frame clones and lacks some. The V and J calls and the clone size are those of that table, but D and trimming were determined from the DNA. The sample comprises a few hundred thousand clones, 75% to 95% of which are singletons, and approximately 2.6% rests with the top ten. Losses at the gene ends were 3 bases for V and 4 bases for J; bases not matched to a gene: 7. Germline CDR1 is SGHRS and CDR2 is YFSETQ. This CDR3 is 15 amino acids long.

This clonotype was sampled from a person aged 18 to 30 with COVID-19, enrolled during active disease. The sample consisted of peripheral blood. V gene TRBV5-1 combines with J gene TRBJ2-7; TRBD1 matches 10 bases. The CDR3 DNA reads TGCGCCAGCAGCTCTTATCCGGGACAGGGGTACGAGCAGTACTTC. Translation gives CASSSYPGQGYEQYF.